Following are 17 T cell receptor beta chains from one sample sequenced in a study of lymphopenia after photon versus proton radiotherapy. Data came from immunoSEQ multiplex PCR; TCRdb stores just in-frame clones and leaves some out. The sample consists of 65,000 to 70,000 clones, just over 90% of them appearing once. The sequences come from peripheral blood, collected from a patient treated with photon-based radiotherapy. The receptors come from a woman in her 70s with pancreatic cancer.

The gene calls are TRBV11-2 and TRBJ2-3; unclear D gene. Deletions cut 1 base from V and 4 bases from J, with 6 bases between. From germline, CDR1 is SGHAT and CDR2 FQNNGV. The CDR3 sequence is 13 residues long. DNA of the CDR3: TGTGCCAGCAGCTTAGGGCGGCCAGATACGCAGTATTTT. Residues: CASSLGRPDTQYF.

A single count supports this clone. CDR3 in DNA: TGTGCCTGGAGCATCCGAGAGACCCAGTACTTC. This gives the protein CAWSIRETQYF. The chain carries TRBV30 and TRBJ2-5; D remains unclear. This CDR3 is built from 11 residues. CDR1 and CDR2 from the germline V gene are GTSNPN and SVGIG (reference sequence). The V end lost 3 bases, the J end lost 4 bases, and 6 bases lay between the germline ends.

The rearrangement uses TRBV10-3 and TRBJ2-7; D might be TRBD2 (8 bases). CDR1 and CDR2 from the germline V gene are ENHRY and SYGVKD. V was shortened by 10 bases and J by 1 base, with 20 bases between the two germline ends. This CDR3 contains 15 residues. As DNA, the CDR3 is TGTGCCAGCAGGGGGACGGGAGGGCGGTCCTACGAGCAGTACTTC. Protein: CASRGTGGRSYEQYF.

The chain links TRBV7-3 to TRBJ2-1; TRBD2 matches at 7 bases. Germline V gene data show CDR1 as SGHTA and CDR2 as FQGTGA. V shed 4 bases, J shed 0 bases, and the junction held 12 bases outside the gene matches. CDR3 length: 18 amino acids. The CDR3 region is CASSSRGGEDSSYNEQFF. The DNA for the CDR3 is TGTGCCAGCAGCTCACGCGGGGGTGAGGATAGCTCCTACAATGAGCAGTTCTTC.

This clone appeared a few times. V and J are TRBV18 and TRBJ2-7, with no clear D. V was clipped by 4 bases and J by 5 bases, with 12 bases between them. The CDR3 has 13 amino acids. From germline, CDR1 is KGHSH and CDR2 LQKENI. The DNA for the CDR3 is TGTGCCAGCTCACTTCATCTAAAGGACGAGCAGTACTTC. Protein: CASSLHLKDEQYF.

For the CDR3, the DNA is TGTGCCAGCAGCCGGTTAGACAGGGGGCAGGGCTATGGCTACACCTTC. This sequence encodes CASSRLDRGQGYGYTF. The chain joins TRBV5-4 to TRBJ1-2; TRBD1 aligns across 10 bases. This CDR3 comprises 16 residues. Germline CDR1 reads SGHNT; CDR2 reads YYREEE (reference sequence). J lost 4 bases, V lost 4 bases, and 10 bases had no gene match.

The CDR3 bases are TGTGCCAGCAGTTCGGGGAGGCTACCCAAGAACACTGAAGCTTTCTTT. It specifies CASSSGRLPKNTEAFF. The chain joins TRBV28 to TRBJ1-1; D is unresolved. The CDR3 runs 16 residues. Trimming removed 4 bases at V and 1 base at J, with 16 bases between. Germline CDR1 and CDR2: MDHEN and SYDVKM.

This clone appeared once. The V gene is TRBV30, the J gene TRBJ1-1; tentative D call: TRBD1 (5 bases). This CDR3 spans 15 amino acids. V was pared by 5 bases and J by 4 bases, with 20 bases between. In germline, CDR1 is GTSNPN, CDR2 SVGIG (reference sequence). CDR3 residues: CAWASHRGRTTEAFF. The DNA of the CDR3 is TGTGCCTGGGCCAGCCACCGGGGACGGACCACTGAAGCTTTCTTT.

V and J are TRBV28 and TRBJ1-2; no clear D. Germline loops: CDR1 MDHEN, CDR2 SYDVKM. V was shortened by 2 bases and J by 4 bases, with 5 bases between the two germline ends. The CDR3 runs to 12 residues. CDR3 coding DNA: TGTGCCAGCAGTTTAAGGTCCTATGGCTACACCTTC. It translates to CASSLRSYGYTF.

DNA of the CDR3: TGTGCCAGCAGTTATGTTAGCGGGAGCGAGCAGTACTTC. Translation: CASSYVSGSEQYF. This chain uses TRBV6-5 with TRBJ2-7, with 9 bases that match TRBD2. The CDR3 runs 13 residues. Trimming removed 3 bases from V and 6 bases from J; junction bases left unmatched: 3. Germline CDR1 is MNHEY and CDR2 is SVGAGI.

This clone was observed a single time. The chain employs TRBV19 and TRBJ1-2; 7 positions agree with TRBD1. The J segment lost 8 bases and the V segment lost 5 bases, leaving 8 bases of the junction unmatched. Per the germline V gene, CDR1 is LNHDA and CDR2 is SQIVND (reference sequence). The CDR3 loop spans 13 amino acids. The CDR3 DNA reads as TGTGCCAGTAGTCCCCGGCAGGGGGTCGGCTACACCTTC. Its translation is CASSPRQGVGYTF.

The chain has TRBV7-2 and TRBJ2-5, with D perhaps TRBD1 or TRBD2 (6 bases each). Germline-derived CDR1 and CDR2 are SGHTA and FQGNSA. The CDR3 has 14 amino acids. V gave up 2 bases and J gave up 5 bases, with 12 bases separating them. The CDR3 loop reads CASSLTGAKETQYF. The CDR3 DNA is TGTGCCAGCAGCTTAACGGGGGCGAAGGAGACCCAGTACTTC.

The chain employs TRBV28 and TRBJ2-7; TRBD1 matches 12 bases. This CDR3 contains 15 residues. Germline CDR1 and CDR2: MDHEN and SYDVKM. V shed 5 bases, J shed 7 bases, and the junction held 9 bases outside the gene matches. CDR3 amino acids: CASSVSGQGAREQYF. CDR3 in DNA: TGTGCCAGCAGTGTTTCGGGACAGGGGGCGCGGGAGCAGTACTTC.

The gene calls are TRBV14 and TRBJ2-2; a weak D match, TRBD1 (5 bases). The V end lost 1 base, the J end lost 6 bases, and 6 bases lay between the germline ends. CDR3 length: 13 residues. Germline V lookup: CDR1 SGHDN, CDR2 FVKESK. CDR3 sequence (DNA): TGTGCCAGCAGCCAAGCCAGGGCCGGGGAGCTGTTTTTT. It yields the protein CASSQARAGELFF.

V and J are TRBV19 and TRBJ2-2, with D maybe TRBD2 (5 bases). Trimming took off 6 bases at V and 0 bases at J, with 14 bases between the two ends. The CDR3 extends over 16 amino acids. Germline V gives CDR1 LNHDA, CDR2 SQIVND (reference sequence). CDR3 region: CASSTGSLSNTGELFF. The CDR3 bases are TGTGCCAGTAGCACGGGGTCTTTATCGAACACCGGGGAGCTGTTTTTT.

V usage is TRBV28 and J usage is TRBJ1-5; the D is unclear. Germline CDR1 and CDR2: MDHEN and SYDVKM. V shed 1 base and J shed 4 bases, with 14 bases lying between them. This CDR3 region has 16 residues. CDR3 bases: TGTGCCAGCAGTTTATCAACCTTTGGGCTAAATCAGCCCCAGCATTTT. Protein: CASSLSTFGLNQPQHF. Full variable domain (outside the CDR3, taken from reference TRBV28 and TRBJ1-5): DVKVTQSSRYLVKRTGEKVFLECVQDMDHENMFWYRQDPGLGLRLIYFSYDVKMKEKGDIPEGYSVSREKKERFSLILESASTNQTSMYLCASSLSTFGLNQPQHFGDGTRLSIL.

This clone showed up just a few times. This sequence joins TRBV5-6 and TRBJ2-7, with 10 bases that match TRBD2. The CDR3 spans 17 residues. J lost 2 bases, V lost 0 bases, and 8 bases had no gene match. Looked up from germline, CDR1 is SGHDT and CDR2 is YYEEEE. The CDR3 sequence is CASSLAHRTSGAYEQYF. The CDR3 coding sequence is TGTGCCAGCAGCTTGGCCCACCGTACTAGCGGGGCCTACGAGCAGTACTTC.